The 27 T cell receptor beta chains in this list originate from one sample, sequenced in a study of shared clonotypes between healthy human individuals. Generated by immunoSEQ multiplex PCR, the TCRdb table keeps only in-frame clones and is missing some. Of 2 million to 3 million clones listed, about 92% were seen once; the top ten hold around 0.14%. Sequenced input: naive CD4+ T cells sorted from blood. Subset in this sample: CD45RA+ positively selected. These TCRs come from a man between 18 and 35 years old in good health.

CDR3 in DNA: TGTGCCTACACCTCCTCTGGGGGGGGACAGGGCTACACCTTC. Translating gives CAYTSSGGGQGYTF. The chain has TRBV30 and TRBJ1-2, with TRBD1 identical over 7 bases. After removal of 7 bases from V and 8 bases from J, the junction contained 16 bases not matched to a gene. This CDR3 contains 14 residues. Per the germline V gene, CDR1 is GTSNPN and CDR2 is SVGIG (reference sequence).

This chain uses TRBV4-1 with TRBJ1-4, with D possibly being TRBD1 (5 bases). CDR1 and CDR2 from the germline V gene are MGHRA and YSYEKL. This CDR3 is built from 14 residues. Trimming left V 1 base short and J 8 bases short, with 11 bases between. The CDR3 protein is CASSQVGGLEKLFF. The CDR3 bases are TGCGCCAGCAGCCAAGTGGGGGGATTAGAAAAACTGTTTTTT.

The genes are TRBV6-1 and TRBJ2-1; D may be TRBD1 (6 bases). The CDR3 extends over 12 amino acids. Trimming took 5 bases from V and 10 from J, leaving 12 bases between them. Germline V CDR1 and CDR2: MNHNS, SASEGT. The CDR3 DNA follows: TGTGCCAGCAGTATCACAGGGTACGAGCAGTTCTTC. It specifies CASSITGYEQFF.

This clone showed up just a few times. The CDR3 spells CAWSVSLLDQPQHF. The CDR3 coding sequence is TGTGCCTGGAGTGTATCTCTCTTAGATCAGCCCCAGCATTTT. The chain recombines TRBV30 with TRBJ1-5; D not resolved. The CDR3 extends over 14 amino acids. Trimming left V 0 bases short and J 5 bases short, with 11 bases between. Germline CDR1 reads GTSNPN; CDR2 reads SVGIG (reference sequence). Looking up the rest from reference TRBV30 and TRBJ1-5 gives the full variable domain: SQTIHQWPATLVQPVGSPLSLECTVEGTSNPNLYWYRQAAGRGLQLLFYSVGIGQISSEVPQNLSASRPQDRQFILSSKKLLLSDSGFYLCAWSVSLLDQPQHFGDGTRLSIL.

Comments on this clone: The same CDR3 can be traced to other DNA sequences in this sample. J is TRBJ2-7 and V is TRBV18; D call uncertain. Germline loops: CDR1 KGHSH, CDR2 LQKENI. The V end lost 2 bases, the J end lost 1 base, and 9 bases lay between the germline ends. The CDR3 is 14 amino acids. For the CDR3, the DNA is TGTGCCAGCTCACCAGGCCAGGCTTCCTACGAGCAGTACTTC. The encoded protein is CASSPGQASYEQYF.

V and J are TRBV7-2 and TRBJ2-3; D tentatively fits TRBD1 or TRBD2 (6 bases each). Germline CDR1 and CDR2: SGHTA and FQGNSA. This CDR3 is built from 16 residues. Trimming removed 1 base from V and 4 bases from J, with 15 bases in between. CDR3: CASSLDGGRGADTQYF. The DNA of the CDR3 is TGTGCCAGCAGCTTAGATGGGGGGCGAGGTGCAGATACGCAGTATTTT.

This clone showed up just once. The chain recombines TRBV6-5 with TRBJ1-3; D unclear. CDR3 length: 15 residues. The germline CDR1 and CDR2 sequences are MNHEY and SVGAGI. With 0 bases removed from V and 1 base from J, the gap between germline ends came to 7 bases. The DNA of the CDR3 is TGTGCCAGCAGTTACTCGCACACGTCTGGAAACACCATATATTTT. Its translation is CASSYSHTSGNTIYF.

Turning to this clone: Other DNA sequences within the sample encode an identical CDR3. The CDR3 DNA is TGTGCCATCAGTGAGGGAGCAGCTAACTATGGCTACACCTTC. Its translation: CAISEGAANYGYTF. This chain links TRBV10-3 with TRBJ1-2; no clear D gene. The CDR3 consists of 14 residues. V lost 2 bases, J lost 0 bases, and 7 bases lay in between. Germline lookup yields CDR1 ENHRY and CDR2 SYGVKD.

The chain is built from TRBV11-2 and TRBJ1-1, with D perhaps TRBD1 (6 bases). The CDR3 is 15 residues long. Germline CDR1 reads SGHAT; CDR2 reads FQNNGV. V was pared by 5 bases and J by 9 bases, with 22 bases between. Here the CDR3 reads CASSLAVGQGFKAFF. Here the CDR3 DNA reads TGTGCCAGCAGCCTCGCAGTAGGGCAGGGGTTTAAAGCTTTCTTT.

The gene calls are TRBV19 and TRBJ2-3; 12 bases are shared with TRBD2. V dropped 5 bases and J dropped 6; count of bases not matched to a gene: 9. Germline CDR1 LNHDA, CDR2 SQIVND (reference sequence). CDR3 length equals 16 residues. In DNA, the CDR3 is TGTGCCAGTAGTGCGACTAGCGGGAGTGGTTCGGATACGCAGTATTTT. Translation gives CASSATSGSGSDTQYF.

The CDR3 DNA reads TGCGCCAGCCGCGGAGCTAGCGGATGGTATAGCACAGATACGCAGTATTTT. Translation gives CASRGASGWYSTDTQYF. The genes are TRBV4-1 and TRBJ2-3; TRBD2 aligns across 7 bases. After removal of 8 bases from V and 0 bases from J, the junction contained 14 bases not matched to a gene. The CDR3 has 17 amino acids. Germline V lookup: CDR1 MGHRA, CDR2 YSYEKL.

This chain joins TRBV11-2 and TRBJ2-2; the D is unclear. This CDR3 spans 15 amino acids. The V end was cut by 4 bases, the J end by 4 bases, with 13 bases between. The germline V gene encodes CDR1 SGHAT and CDR2 FQNNGV. The CDR3 DNA reads as TGTGCCAGCAGCTCCATAGGGCTGGGCACCGGGGAGCTGTTTTTT. This encodes CASSSIGLGTGELFF.

The chain joins TRBV7-2 to TRBJ2-7; 8 bases fit TRBD2. From germline, CDR1 is SGHTA and CDR2 FQGNSA. Trimming removed 5 bases from V and 1 base from J; junction bases left unmatched: 7. This CDR3 is built from 15 residues. The CDR3: CASSPRREASYEQYF. The CDR3 DNA reads as TGTGCCAGCAGCCCCCGGCGGGAGGCTTCCTACGAGCAGTACTTC.

J is TRBJ1-4 and V is TRBV15; D is unclear. Germline V gene data show CDR1 as LNHNV and CDR2 as YYDKDF (reference sequence). The CDR3 length is 16 residues. Trimming left V 0 bases short and J 4 bases short, with 12 bases between. In DNA form, the CDR3 reads TGTGCCACCAGCAGAGATCGGCCGGGCCTTAATGAAAAACTGTTTTTT. Translating gives CATSRDRPGLNEKLFF.

The chain joins TRBV6-5 to TRBJ2-7, with TRBD2 identical over 7 bases. From germline, CDR1 is MNHEY and CDR2 SVGAGI. The CDR3 covers 16 residues. V was pared by 4 bases and J by 0 bases, with 9 bases of the junction left unmatched. The chain's CDR3 is CASSLSWGGSSYEQYF. CDR3 bases: TGTGCCAGCAGTTTATCTTGGGGCGGGAGCTCCTACGAGCAGTACTTC.

To note about this clone: Other DNA variants within this sample encode the same CDR3. The chain uses TRBV2 and TRBJ1-2; D ambiguous. The CDR3 has 12 residues. Per the germline V gene, CDR1 is SNHLY and CDR2 is FYNNEI. The V and J ends lost 4 bases and 5 bases respectively, with 8 bases between them. CDR3 sequence (DNA): TGTGCCAGCAGTGCCGGGTCTTATGGCTACACCTTC. Protein sequence: CASSAGSYGYTF.

CDR3 DNA sequence: TGTGCCAGCAGTGAGGCAGCCCGACAGCCCCAGCATTTT. Translation: CASSEAARQPQHF. The chain uses TRBV6-1 and TRBJ1-5; D remains ambiguous. This CDR3 has 13 residues. The V gene's germline CDR1 is MNHNS and CDR2 SASEGT. Trimming pared 3 bases from V and 7 bases from J, leaving 10 bases between.

The CDR3 here is CATVGTSGGQETQYF. The CDR3 DNA is TGTGCCACAGTTGGGACTAGCGGGGGGCAAGAGACCCAGTACTTC. The chain joins TRBV10-3 to TRBJ2-5; TRBD2 agrees at 15 bases. With 10 bases clipped from V and 2 bases from J, the junction kept 5 bases outside the gene matches. This CDR3 contains 15 residues. CDR1 ENHRY and CDR2 SYGVKD come from the germline V gene.

The chain has TRBV19 and TRBJ1-5; D might be TRBD1 (6 bases). V lost 4 bases to trimming and J lost 2 bases, with 12 bases between them. The CDR3 extends over 15 amino acids. Germline loops: CDR1 LNHDA, CDR2 SQIVND (reference sequence). CDR3 residues: CASSTGTSGNQPQHF. Written as DNA, the CDR3 is TGTGCCAGTAGTACGGGGACATCGGGCAATCAGCCCCAGCATTTT.

J is TRBJ1-4 and V is TRBV6-1, with D tentatively TRBD1 (6 bases). Trimming pared 1 base from V and 6 bases from J, leaving 6 bases between. The CDR3 loop spans 13 amino acids. Per germline, CDR1 MNHNS and CDR2 SASEGT. DNA of the CDR3: TGTGCCAGCAGTGAAGACAGGGATGAAAAACTGTTTTTT. This sequence encodes CASSEDRDEKLFF.

The rearrangement uses TRBV7-9 and TRBJ2-7, with 10 nucleotides matching TRBD1. The trim removed 4 bases at V and 5 bases at J, leaving 11 bases unmatched. The CDR3 is made up of 16 amino acids. Per the germline V gene, CDR1 is SEHNR and CDR2 is FQNEAQ (reference sequence). As DNA, the CDR3 is TGTGCCAGCAGCTCCTCCGCCCAGACAGGGGGCCACGAGCAGTACTTC. Protein sequence: CASSSSAQTGGHEQYF.

The chain joins TRBV25-1 to TRBJ2-2, with a possible D match to TRBD1 (6 bases). The V end was cut by 3 bases, the J end by 2 bases, with 13 bases between. The CDR3 is 16 amino acids. Germline CDR1 and CDR2: MGHDK and SYGVNS. CDR3 loop: CASSEPGDHNTGELFF. The CDR3 DNA follows: TGTGCCAGCAGTGAGCCAGGGGACCACAACACCGGGGAGCTGTTTTTT.

The J gene is TRBJ1-5, the V gene TRBV30, with D perhaps TRBD1 (6 bases). Germline V gene lookup returns CDR1 GTSNPN and CDR2 SVGIG (reference sequence). The CDR3 is 14 amino acids. V was shortened by 0 bases and J by 6 bases, with 12 bases between the two germline ends. Here the CDR3 DNA reads TGTGCCTGGAGTGTAACGGGGGCAGCTCAGCCCCAGCATTTT. Residues: CAWSVTGAAQPQHF.

This chain uses TRBV6-5 with TRBJ1-2; no clear D gene. CDR3 length equals 14 residues. CDR1 and CDR2 from the germline V gene are MNHEY and SVGAGI. Deletions cut 6 bases from V and 2 bases from J, with 13 bases between. CDR3 in DNA: TGTGCCAGCAGAACGGGAGGACCGAACTATGGCTACACCTTC. It specifies CASRTGGPNYGYTF.

Details on this clone: The junction does not match germline at one end; this may be a read error. This sample also contains other DNA sequences that code for the same CDR3. The V and J genes are TRBV7-7 and TRBJ2-2; D is undetermined. CDR1 is SSHAT, CDR2 FNYEAQ, per germline (reference sequence). The length of the CDR3 is 13 residues. As DNA, the CDR3 is TGTGCTAGCAGCTTAGGGAACACCGGGGAGCTGTTTTTT. Protein sequence: CASSLGNTGELFF. Full variable domain (missing parts from reference TRBV7-7 and TRBJ2-2): GAGVSQSPRYKVTKRGQDVTLRCDPISSHATLYWYQQALGQGPEFLTYFNYEAQPDKSGLPSDRFSAERPEGSISTLTIQRTEQRDSAMYRCASSLGNTGELFFGEGSRLTVL.

In this sample, this clone turned up a few times. The gene calls are TRBV5-1 and TRBJ1-6; TRBD1 agrees at 8 bases. The V gene's germline CDR1 is SGHRS and CDR2 YFSETQ. The CDR3 loop spans 15 amino acids. V dropped 4 bases and J dropped 2; count of bases not matched to a gene: 2. The CDR3 nucleotides read TGCGCCAGCAGCCGGACAGGGCCCTATAATTCACCCCTCCACTTT. Its translation: CASSRTGPYNSPLHF.

The J gene is TRBJ2-3, the V gene TRBV10-1; D not resolved. V gave up 7 bases and J gave up 1 base, with 6 bases separating them. The CDR3 spans 12 residues. CDR1 is WNHNN, CDR2 SYGVQD, per germline (reference sequence). The CDR3 region has the DNA TGCGCCAGCACGTTACGCACAGATACGCAGTATTTT. Translation: CASTLRTDTQYF.